This T cell receptor beta chain was obtained from a study of blood T cells in healthy people across ages. The CDR3 extends over 13 amino acids. Germline V lookup: CDR1 SGHRS, CDR2 YFSETQ. Study-level points and caveats: From one million sequenced T cells, diversity estimates were lower bounds. Fewer expanded clones and more diversity marked long-lived versus aged donors.

Combining a sample-barcoded 5' primer with a J-beta primer mix, a second PCR ran for about 7 to 11 cycles. One entry per CDR3 protein, called by TCRdb with MiXCR from the 5' RACE reads. The sample yields over a million distinct CDR3 sequences, roughly 40% seen once. Notes on this clonotype: Its antigen is still unknown. The junction and the germline gene differ at one end; a read error may be behind it.

The receptor comes from a woman aged 18-30 years in good health. The genes are TRBV5-1 and TRBJ1-2, with D perhaps matching TRBD1 (5 bases). Sequenced material: blood. The CDR3 DNA sequence: TGCACCAGCAGCCTGACAGCTAACTATGGCTACACCTTC. It codes for CTSSLTANYGYTF.